Each of the 27 T cell receptor beta chains below was sequenced from the same sample in a study of cytomegalovirus exposure and HLA in healthy donors. Primers: 60 Vbeta forward and 13 Jbeta reverse. Sequenced by immunoSEQ multiplex PCR; TCRdb stores in-frame clones only, minus some. The sample lists 100,000 to 150,000 clones; 78% were seen once. The material sequenced was PBMCs. The source of these receptors is a woman aged 18-29 years in good health and CMV-seronegative.

The CDR3 loop reads CASSESSADSYEQYF. In nucleotides, the CDR3 is TGCGCCAGCAGTGAGTCGTCGGCGGATTCCTACGAGCAGTACTTC. V and J are TRBV10-1 and TRBJ2-7; D ambiguous. The CDR3 totals 15 residues. V shed 0 bases and J shed 1 base, with 10 bases lying between them. CDR1 WNHNN and CDR2 SYGVQD come from the germline V gene (reference sequence).

This clone was detected only a few times. The rearrangement uses TRBV14 and TRBJ2-2; D may be TRBD1 (6 bases). Germline values: CDR1 SGHDN, CDR2 FVKESK. V was shortened by 3 bases and J by 1 base, with 12 bases between the two germline ends. The CDR3 consists of 16 residues. CDR3 coding DNA: TGTGCCAGCAGCCATCGGACAGTTGAGAACACCGGGGAGCTGTTTTTT. This translates into CASSHRTVENTGELFF.

This clone showed up just a few times. The rearrangement links TRBV29-1 to TRBJ1-2; D gene unclear. The germline gives CDR1 SQVTM, CDR2 ANQGSEA. The CDR3 is 12 residues long. The germline V and J ends were trimmed by 3 bases and 8 bases, with 13 bases remaining between them. For the CDR3, the DNA is TGCAGCGTTGACGAGGGAAGAAACGGCTACACCTTC. As protein: CSVDEGRNGYTF.

The chain has TRBV6-5 and TRBJ1-2, with 9 nucleotides matching TRBD1. V trimming: 4 bases; J trimming: 6 bases; junction bases outside the gene matches: 9. The CDR3 has 15 residues. The germline V gene has CDR1 MNHEY and CDR2 SVGAGI. The DNA of the CDR3 is TGTGCCAGCAGTTGGACAGGGGAAGACCGAGATGGCTACACCTTC. It specifies CASSWTGEDRDGYTF.

The genes are TRBV5-1 and TRBJ1-1, with a possible D match to TRBD1 (6 bases). V lost 4 bases to trimming and J lost 1 base, with 11 bases between them. This CDR3 is built from 14 residues. CDR1 is SGHRS and CDR2 is YFSETQ in the germline V gene. CDR3 bases: TGCGCCAGCAGCCCGAGGGGGGGGAACACTGAAGCTTTCTTT. Its translation is CASSPRGGNTEAFF.

The chain carries TRBV9 and TRBJ2-3; possible D gene TRBD1, 5 bases. The CDR3 loop spans 14 amino acids. V was cut by 0 bases and J by 2 bases, with 7 bases left in between. Germline CDR1 and CDR2: SGDLS and YYNGEE. In DNA form, the CDR3 reads TGTGCCAGCAGCGTAGAGGGGCACACAGATACGCAGTATTTT. Residues: CASSVEGHTDTQYF.

This chain joins TRBV5-6 and TRBJ2-2; the D gene is possibly TRBD1 (5 bases). Between the trimmed V and J ends, which lost 2 bases and 4 bases, there was a span of 9 bases. Germline assignment: CDR1 SGHDT and CDR2 YYEEEE. The length of the CDR3 is 14 residues. CDR3: CASSLLQGTGELFF. The CDR3 nucleotides read TGTGCCAGCAGCTTACTCCAGGGCACCGGGGAGCTGTTTTTT.

This clone was seen a few times. CDR3 region: CASSQYRGVGGYTF. DNA for the CDR3: TGTGCCAGCAGCCAATACAGGGGAGTAGGAGGCTACACCTTC. The chain has TRBV14 and TRBJ1-2; 7 bases agree with TRBD1. The V and J ends lost 2 bases and 8 bases, in that order; junction bases with no gene match: 8. Per the germline V gene, CDR1 is SGHDN and CDR2 is FVKESK. The CDR3 runs 14 residues.

This chain links TRBV2 with TRBJ1-4, with TRBD1 matching over 7 bases. Trimming removed 5 bases from V and 4 bases from J; junction bases left unmatched: 4. This CDR3 has 14 residues. CDR1 is SNHLY, CDR2 FYNNEI, per germline. The CDR3 here is CASSPGQLNEKLFF. The CDR3 DNA reads TGTGCCAGCAGTCCGGGACAGCTTAATGAAAAACTGTTTTTT.

A few counts support this clone. This CDR3 reads CASLGAFAGELFF. The CDR3 DNA sequence: TGTGCCTCGTTAGGGGCCTTTGCCGGGGAGCTGTTTTTT. This chain joins TRBV6-1 and TRBJ2-2; tentatively, D is TRBD1 (5 bases). CDR3 length: 13 amino acids. CDR1 and CDR2 (germline): MNHNS, SASEGT. V shed 11 bases and J shed 6 bases, with 16 bases lying between them.

The sample holds a few counts of this clone. The V and J genes are TRBV6-5 and TRBJ1-3; 8 bases map to TRBD1. Germline V gene sequence: CDR1 MNHEY, CDR2 SVGAGI. Trimming cost V 6 bases and J 5 bases; bases outside gene matches: 6. The CDR3 totals 14 residues. CDR3 nucleotide sequence: TGTGCCAGCAGCGGGACAGGTGGGAGAAACACCATATATTTT. The encoded protein is CASSGTGGRNTIYF.

The genes are TRBV5-6 and TRBJ2-1, with 9 bases lining up with TRBD2. CDR3 length: 14 residues. V trimming: 4 bases; J trimming: 6 bases; junction bases outside the gene matches: 5. CDR1 is SGHDT, CDR2 YYEEEE, per germline. CDR3 protein: CASSTEREVNEQFF. In DNA, the CDR3 is TGTGCCAGCAGCACCGAGCGGGAGGTCAATGAGCAGTTCTTC.

This chain links TRBV7-2 with TRBJ1-3; D may be TRBD1 (6 bases). The CDR3 length is 15 residues. V lost 5 bases to trimming and J lost 1 base, with 12 bases between them. Germline CDR1 reads SGHTA; CDR2 reads FQGNSA. The CDR3 DNA is TGTGCCAGCAGCCCCCACAGGGAGTCTGGAAACACCATATATTTT. It is translated as CASSPHRESGNTIYF.

The chain uses TRBV19 and TRBJ2-5, with 8 bases aligning to TRBD2. Germline CDR1 is LNHDA and CDR2 is SQIVND (reference sequence). The CDR3 runs to 14 residues. With V trimmed by 6 bases and J by 4 bases, 7 bases remained unmatched. CDR3 in amino acids: CASRPAGASETQYF. CDR3 bases: TGTGCCAGTAGGCCAGCGGGAGCATCAGAGACCCAGTACTTC.

CDR3 sequence: CSASFRSEAFF. CDR3 in DNA: TGCAGTGCTAGTTTCAGATCTGAAGCTTTCTTT. V and J are TRBV20-1 and TRBJ1-1; D is ambiguous. Germline CDR1 DFQATT, CDR2 SNEGSKA (reference sequence). CDR3 length: 11 residues. The germline V and J ends were trimmed by 3 bases and 6 bases, with 8 bases remaining between them.

The gene calls are TRBV4-2 and TRBJ1-3; TRBD1 is a possible D gene (5 bases). Trimming stripped 0 bases from V and 8 bases from J, with 14 bases between. The CDR3 loop spans 15 amino acids. Germline CDR1 and CDR2: LGHNA and YNFKEQ. CDR3 sequence: CASSQEEGEGHTIYF. Written as DNA, the CDR3 is TGTGCCAGCAGCCAAGAAGAAGGGGAGGGGCACACCATATATTTT.

The chain is built from TRBV5-8 and TRBJ2-5; D is unresolved. Germline V CDR1 and CDR2: SGHTS, YDEGEE. V was clipped by 1 base and J by 3 bases, with 4 bases between them. The CDR3 consists of 12 residues. The CDR3 here is CASSLTKETQYF. DNA of the CDR3: TGTGCCAGCAGCTTGACTAAAGAGACCCAGTACTTC. The whole variable domain, filled in from reference TRBV5-8 and TRBJ2-5, reads EAGVTQSPTHLIKTRGQQATLRCSPISGHTSVYWYQQALGLGLQFLLWYDEGEERNRGNFPPRFSGRQFPNYSSELNVNALELEDSALYLCASSLTKETQYFGPGTRLLVL.

This clone was observed once. The V gene is TRBV10-2, the J gene TRBJ2-7; D unresolved. CDR3 size: 11 residues. The V gene's germline CDR1 is WSHSY and CDR2 SAAADI. V dropped 6 bases and J dropped 5 bases, with 8 bases sitting between them. CDR3 protein: CASSLRDEQYF. CDR3 in DNA: TGCGCCAGCAGCCTCCGGGACGAGCAGTACTTC.

This chain links TRBV10-3 with TRBJ2-2; 12 nucleotides agree with TRBD2. This CDR3 region has 13 residues. V dropped 6 bases and J dropped 7; count of bases not matched to a gene: 0. Germline CDR1 reads ENHRY; CDR2 reads SYGVKD. The CDR3, as DNA: TGTGCCATCAGGGGACTAGCGGGCGGGGAGCTGTTTTTT. This sequence encodes CAIRGLAGGELFF.

This clone has more than one count but fewer than ten. V usage is TRBV6-4 and J usage is TRBJ2-1; possible D gene TRBD2, 5 bases. In germline, CDR1 is MRHNA, CDR2 SNTAGT. This CDR3 contains 14 residues. V gave up 3 bases and J gave up 7 bases, with 13 bases separating them. The CDR3 is CASSDLPGDNEQFF. The DNA for the CDR3 is TGTGCCAGCAGTGATCTGCCCGGGGATAATGAGCAGTTCTTC.

J is TRBJ2-7 and V is TRBV28; 7 bases are a match to TRBD1. CDR1 MDHEN and CDR2 SYDVKM come from the germline V gene. V lost 3 bases and J lost 4; bases outside the gene matches: 9. The CDR3 loop spans 15 amino acids. The CDR3 sequence is CASSLSLGGEYEQYF. For the CDR3, the DNA is TGTGCCAGCAGTTTGAGCCTAGGGGGCGAGTACGAGCAGTACTTC.

This chain uses TRBV21-1 with TRBJ2-7; TRBD2 reflects the table's D call only, with no check against the DNA. TRBV21-1 is noted as a pseudogene. This CDR3 contains 13 residues. The CDR3 reads CATSSGITYEQYF. In nucleotides, the CDR3 is TGTGCCACGTCTAGCGGGATTACCTACGAGCAGTACTTC.

The genes are TRBV29-1 and TRBJ1-2; possible D gene TRBD1, 6 bases. With 2 bases removed from V and 2 bases from J, the gap between germline ends came to 6 bases. Germline values: CDR1 SQVTM, CDR2 ANQGSEA. The CDR3 spans 12 residues. Here the CDR3 DNA reads TGCAGCGTTGAAAGGGGGAACTATGGCTACACCTTC. This codes for CSVERGNYGYTF.

The chain combines TRBV7-9 with TRBJ1-2; 8 positions agree with TRBD1. The length of the CDR3 is 16 residues. Trimming cost V 5 bases and J 5 bases; bases outside gene matches: 13. CDR1 and CDR2 (germline): SEHNR, FQNEAQ (reference sequence). CDR3 amino acids: CASSLVAGGAKYGYTF. CDR3 DNA sequence: TGTGCCAGCAGCCTAGTTGCAGGGGGCGCGAAGTATGGCTACACCTTC.

The CDR3 bases are TGTGCCAGCAGCTTGACAGAATACGAGCAGTACTTC. The encoded protein is CASSLTEYEQYF. The chain recombines TRBV5-6 with TRBJ2-7; D is undetermined. Between the trimmed V and J ends, which lost 1 base and 4 bases, there was a span of 6 bases. Germline V gives CDR1 SGHDT, CDR2 YYEEEE. The CDR3 contains 12 residues.

The chain has TRBV6-6 and TRBJ1-2, with D perhaps matching TRBD1 (5 bases). Looked up from germline, CDR1 is MNHNY and CDR2 is SVGAGI (reference sequence). Trimming shortened V by 6 bases and J by 8 bases, and 19 bases separated the two germline ends. The CDR3 is 14 residues long. The CDR3 DNA follows: TGTGCCAGCAGGCGGGACCTCGGGGTAGGGGGCTACACCTTC. Residues: CASRRDLGVGGYTF.

This chain links TRBV7-8 with TRBJ1-3; D not resolved. The CDR3 length is 15 residues. CDR1 is SGHVS, CDR2 FQNEAQ, per germline. V shed 1 base and J shed 0 bases, with 7 bases lying between them. CDR3 amino acids: CASSLDGISGNTIYF. As DNA, the CDR3 is TGTGCCAGCAGCTTAGACGGTATCTCTGGAAACACCATATATTTT. The complete variable domain, with remaining parts taken from reference TRBV7-8 and TRBJ1-3, reads GAGVSQSPRYKVAKRGQDVALRCDPISGHVSLFWYQQALGQGPEFLTYFQNEAQLDKSGLPSDRFFAERPEGSVSTLKIQRTQQEDSAVYLCASSLDGISGNTIYFGEGSWLTVV.